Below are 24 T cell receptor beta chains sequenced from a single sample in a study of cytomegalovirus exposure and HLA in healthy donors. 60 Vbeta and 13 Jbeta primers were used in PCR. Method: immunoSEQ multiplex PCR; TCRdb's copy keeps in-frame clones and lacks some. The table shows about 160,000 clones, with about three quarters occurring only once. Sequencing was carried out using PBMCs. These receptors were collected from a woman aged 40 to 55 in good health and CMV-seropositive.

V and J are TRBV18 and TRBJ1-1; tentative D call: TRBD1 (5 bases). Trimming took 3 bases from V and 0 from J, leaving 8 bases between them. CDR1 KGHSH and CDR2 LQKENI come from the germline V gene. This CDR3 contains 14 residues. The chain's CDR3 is CASSPDTLNTEAFF. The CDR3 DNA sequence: TGTGCCAGCTCACCGGACACTTTGAACACTGAAGCTTTCTTT.

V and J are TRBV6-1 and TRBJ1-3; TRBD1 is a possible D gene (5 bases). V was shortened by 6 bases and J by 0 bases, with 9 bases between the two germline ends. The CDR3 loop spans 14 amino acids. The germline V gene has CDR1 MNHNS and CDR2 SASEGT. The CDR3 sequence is CASRDTLSGNTIYF. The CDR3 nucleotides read TGTGCCAGCAGGGACACCCTCTCTGGAAACACCATATATTTT.

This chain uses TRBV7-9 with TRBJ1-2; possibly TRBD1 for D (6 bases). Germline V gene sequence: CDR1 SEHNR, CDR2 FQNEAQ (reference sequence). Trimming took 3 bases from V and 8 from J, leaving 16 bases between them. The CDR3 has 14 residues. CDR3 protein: CASSFANRVGGYTF. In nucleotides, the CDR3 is TGTGCCAGCAGCTTTGCTAACAGGGTAGGCGGCTACACCTTC.

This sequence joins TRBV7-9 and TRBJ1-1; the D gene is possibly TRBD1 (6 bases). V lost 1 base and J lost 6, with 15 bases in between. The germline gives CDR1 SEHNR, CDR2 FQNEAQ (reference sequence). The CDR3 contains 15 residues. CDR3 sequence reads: CASSLVTGSVAEAFF. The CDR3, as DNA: TGTGCCAGCAGCTTAGTAACAGGGTCGGTGGCTGAAGCTTTCTTT.

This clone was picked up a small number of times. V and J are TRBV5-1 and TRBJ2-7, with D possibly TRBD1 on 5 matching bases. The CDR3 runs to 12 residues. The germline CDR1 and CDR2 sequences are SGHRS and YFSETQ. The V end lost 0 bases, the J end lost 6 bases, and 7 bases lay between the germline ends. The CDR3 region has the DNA TGCGCCAGCAGCTTGGAAGGGGCCGAGCAGTACTTC. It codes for CASSLEGAEQYF.

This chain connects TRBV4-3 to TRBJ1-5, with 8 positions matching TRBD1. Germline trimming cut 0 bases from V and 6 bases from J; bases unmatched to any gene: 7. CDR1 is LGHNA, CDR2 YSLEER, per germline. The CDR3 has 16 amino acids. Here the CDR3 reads CASSQDTGGVGQPQHF. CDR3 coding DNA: TGCGCCAGCAGCCAAGATACAGGGGGGGTGGGTCAGCCCCAGCATTTT.

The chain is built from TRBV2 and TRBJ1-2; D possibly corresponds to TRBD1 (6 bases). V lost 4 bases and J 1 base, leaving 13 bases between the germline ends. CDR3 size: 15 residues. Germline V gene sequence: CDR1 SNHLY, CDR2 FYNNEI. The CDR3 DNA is TGTGCCAGCAGTGCACAGGGCACTATTAACTATGGCTACACCTTC. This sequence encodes CASSAQGTINYGYTF. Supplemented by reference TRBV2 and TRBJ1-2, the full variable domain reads EPEVTQTPSHQVTQMGQEVILRCVPISNHLYFYWYRQILGQKVEFLVSFYNNEISEKSEIFDDQFSVERPDGSNFTLKIRSTKLEDSAMYFCASSAQGTINYGYTFGSGTRLTVV.

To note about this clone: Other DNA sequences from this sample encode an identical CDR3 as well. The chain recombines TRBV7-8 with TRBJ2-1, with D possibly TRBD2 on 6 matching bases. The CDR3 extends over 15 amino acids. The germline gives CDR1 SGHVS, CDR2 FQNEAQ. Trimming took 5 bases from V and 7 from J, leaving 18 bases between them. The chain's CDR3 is CASSTYWGVGNEQFF. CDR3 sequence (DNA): TGTGCCAGCAGCACATATTGGGGGGTTGGGAATGAGCAGTTCTTC.

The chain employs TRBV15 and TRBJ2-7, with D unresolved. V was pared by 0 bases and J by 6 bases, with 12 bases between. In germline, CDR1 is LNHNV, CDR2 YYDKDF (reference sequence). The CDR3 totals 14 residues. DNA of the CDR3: TGTGCCACCAGCAGAGAAGAGAACGTAGCCGAGCAGTACTTC. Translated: CATSREENVAEQYF.

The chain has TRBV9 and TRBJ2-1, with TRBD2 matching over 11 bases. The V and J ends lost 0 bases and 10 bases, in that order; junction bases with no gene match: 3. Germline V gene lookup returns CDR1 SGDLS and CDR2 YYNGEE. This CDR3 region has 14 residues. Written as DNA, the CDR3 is TGTGCCAGCAGCGTAGCGACTAGCGGGGACGAGCAGTTCTTC. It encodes CASSVATSGDEQFF. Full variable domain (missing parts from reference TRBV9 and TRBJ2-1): DSGVTQTPKHLITATGQRVTLRCSPRSGDLSVYWYQQSLDQGLQFLIQYYNGEERAKGNILERFSAQQFPDLHSELNLSSLELGDSALYFCASSVATSGDEQFFGPGTRLTVL.

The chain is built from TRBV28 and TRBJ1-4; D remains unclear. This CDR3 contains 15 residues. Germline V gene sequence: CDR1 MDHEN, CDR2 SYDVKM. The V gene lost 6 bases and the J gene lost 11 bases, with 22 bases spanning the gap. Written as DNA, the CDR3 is TGTGCCAGCAGAGTTAGACGGGAAATGGTAGGGAAACTGTTTTTT. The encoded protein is CASRVRREMVGKLFF.

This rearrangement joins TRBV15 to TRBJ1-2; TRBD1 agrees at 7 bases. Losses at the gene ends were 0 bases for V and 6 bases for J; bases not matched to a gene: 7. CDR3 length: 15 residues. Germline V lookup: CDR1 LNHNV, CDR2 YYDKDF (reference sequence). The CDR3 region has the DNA TGTGCCACCAGCAGAGATATTCGAACAGGGGATGGCTACACCTTC. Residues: CATSRDIRTGDGYTF.

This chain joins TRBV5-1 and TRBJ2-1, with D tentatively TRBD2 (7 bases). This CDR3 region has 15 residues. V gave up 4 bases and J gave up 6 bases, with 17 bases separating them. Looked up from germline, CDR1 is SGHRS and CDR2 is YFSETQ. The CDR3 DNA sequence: TGCGCCAGCAGCCTGAATGCGGGGGCGGGCAATGAGCAGTTCTTC. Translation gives CASSLNAGAGNEQFF.

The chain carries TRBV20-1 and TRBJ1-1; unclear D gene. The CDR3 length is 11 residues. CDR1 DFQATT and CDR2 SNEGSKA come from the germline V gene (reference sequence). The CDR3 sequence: CRADPGGEAFF. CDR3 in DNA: TGCAGGGCCGACCCCGGAGGGGAAGCTTTCTTT.

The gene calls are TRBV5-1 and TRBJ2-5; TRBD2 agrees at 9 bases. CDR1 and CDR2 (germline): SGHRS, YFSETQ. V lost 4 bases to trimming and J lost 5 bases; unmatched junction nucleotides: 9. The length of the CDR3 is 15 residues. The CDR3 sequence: CASSRTGTSWETQYF. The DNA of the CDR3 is TGCGCCAGCAGCCGGACCGGGACTAGCTGGGAGACCCAGTACTTC. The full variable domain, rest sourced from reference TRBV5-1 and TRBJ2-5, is KAGVTQTPRYLIKTRGQQVTLSCSPISGHRSVSWYQQTPGQGLQFLFEYFSETQRNKGNFPGRFSGRQFSNSRSEMNVSTLELGDSALYLCASSRTGTSWETQYFGPGTRLLVL.

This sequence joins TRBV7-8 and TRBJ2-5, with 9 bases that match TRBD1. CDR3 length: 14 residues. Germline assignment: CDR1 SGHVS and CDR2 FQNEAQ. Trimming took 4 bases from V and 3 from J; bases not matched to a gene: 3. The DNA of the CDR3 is TGTGCCAGCAGCTCCCGGACAGGGGAAGAGACCCAGTACTTC. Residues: CASSSRTGEETQYF.

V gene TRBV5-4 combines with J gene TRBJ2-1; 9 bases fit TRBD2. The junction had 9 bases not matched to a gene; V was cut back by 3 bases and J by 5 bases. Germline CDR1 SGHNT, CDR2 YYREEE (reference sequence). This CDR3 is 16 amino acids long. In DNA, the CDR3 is TGTGCCAGCAGCTCCTTTACTAGCGGGCTGCACAATGAGCAGTTCTTC. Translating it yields CASSSFTSGLHNEQFF.

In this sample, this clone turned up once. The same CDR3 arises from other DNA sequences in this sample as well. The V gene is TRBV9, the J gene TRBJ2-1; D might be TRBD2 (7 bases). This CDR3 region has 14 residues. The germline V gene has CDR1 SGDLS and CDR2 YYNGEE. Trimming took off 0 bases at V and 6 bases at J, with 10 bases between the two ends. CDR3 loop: CASSVVGGPNEQFF. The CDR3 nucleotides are TGTGCCAGCAGCGTAGTCGGGGGGCCCAATGAGCAGTTCTTC.

CDR3 residues: CASSPSRRGLRSGANVLTF. The CDR3 DNA reads as TGCGCCAGCAGCCCCTCAAGAAGGGGCCTACGGTCAGGGGCCAACGTCCTGACTTTC. V is TRBV4-3 and J is TRBJ2-6; TRBD1 is a possible D gene (5 bases). V was clipped by 4 bases and J by 4 bases, with 23 bases between them. CDR3 length equals 19 residues. CDR1 is LGHNA and CDR2 is YSLEER in the germline V gene.

The CDR3 loop reads CASSIDLEDGRYGYTF. The CDR3 DNA reads TGTGCCAGTAGTATAGATCTAGAGGACGGGAGATATGGCTACACCTTC. The chain has TRBV19 and TRBJ1-2, with no clear D. Germline V gene data show CDR1 as LNHDA and CDR2 as SQIVND (reference sequence). The CDR3 length is 16 residues. The V end lost 0 bases, the J end lost 5 bases, and 16 bases lay between the germline ends. The whole variable domain, remainder taken from reference TRBV19 and TRBJ1-2, is DGGITQSPKYLFRKEGQNVTLSCEQNLNHDAMYWYRQDPGQGLRLIYYSQIVNDFQKGDIAEGYSVSREKKESFPLTVTSAQKNPTAFYLCASSIDLEDGRYGYTFGSGTRLTVV.

CDR3 residues: CATSRAGGPDNEQFF. The CDR3 DNA sequence: TGTGCCACCAGCAGAGCGGGGGGCCCGGACAATGAGCAGTTCTTC. The chain uses TRBV15 and TRBJ2-1, with D tentatively TRBD2 (7 bases). The length of the CDR3 is 15 residues. Trimming removed 1 base at V and 5 bases at J, with 12 bases between. The germline gives CDR1 LNHNV, CDR2 YYDKDF (reference sequence). The variable domain in full, with the rest retrieved from reference TRBV15 and TRBJ2-1, is DAMVIQNPRYQVTQFGKPVTLSCSQTLNHNVMYWYQQKSSQAPKLLFHYYDKDFNNEADTPDNFQSRRPNTSFCFLDIRSPGLGDTAMYLCATSRAGGPDNEQFFGPGTRLTVL.

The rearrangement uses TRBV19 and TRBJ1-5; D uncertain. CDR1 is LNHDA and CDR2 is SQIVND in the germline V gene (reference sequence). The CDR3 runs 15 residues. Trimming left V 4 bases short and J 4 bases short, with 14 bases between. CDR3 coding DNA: TGTGCCAGTAGTAAGGGCGGACTACCGAATCAGCCCCAGCATTTT. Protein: CASSKGGLPNQPQHF.

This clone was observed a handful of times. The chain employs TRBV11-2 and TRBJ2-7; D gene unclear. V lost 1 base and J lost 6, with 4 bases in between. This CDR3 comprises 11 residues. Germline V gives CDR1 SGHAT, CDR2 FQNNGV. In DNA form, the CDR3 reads TGTGCCAGCAGCTTAGTGGCCGAGCAGTACTTC. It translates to CASSLVAEQYF.

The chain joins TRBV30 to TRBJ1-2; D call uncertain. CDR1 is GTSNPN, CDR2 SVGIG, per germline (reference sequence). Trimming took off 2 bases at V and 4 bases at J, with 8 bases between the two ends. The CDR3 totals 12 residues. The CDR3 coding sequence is TGTGCCTGGAGTATCGGGAGCTATGGCTACACCTTC. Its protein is CAWSIGSYGYTF. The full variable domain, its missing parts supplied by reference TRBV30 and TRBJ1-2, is SQTIHQWPATLVQPVGSPLSLECTVEGTSNPNLYWYRQAAGRGLQLLFYSVGIGQISSEVPQNLSASRPQDRQFILSSKKLLLSDSGFYLCAWSIGSYGYTFGSGTRLTVV.